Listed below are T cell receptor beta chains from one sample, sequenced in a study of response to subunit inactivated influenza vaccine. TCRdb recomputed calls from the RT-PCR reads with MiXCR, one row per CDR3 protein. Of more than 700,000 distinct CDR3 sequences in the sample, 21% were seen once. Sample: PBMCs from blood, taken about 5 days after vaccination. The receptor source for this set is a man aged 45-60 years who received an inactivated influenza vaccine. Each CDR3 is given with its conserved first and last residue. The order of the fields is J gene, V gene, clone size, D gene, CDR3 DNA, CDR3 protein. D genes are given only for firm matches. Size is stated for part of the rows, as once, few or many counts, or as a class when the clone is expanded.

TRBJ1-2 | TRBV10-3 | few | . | TGTGCCATCAGTGAGTCGGCATACTATGGCTACACCTTC | CAISESAYYGYTF
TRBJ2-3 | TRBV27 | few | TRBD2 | TGTGCCAGCAGTTTGACTAGCAGGCAATTTACAGATACGCAGTATTTT | CASSLTSRQFTDTQYF
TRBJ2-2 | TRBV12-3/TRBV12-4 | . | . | TGTGCCAGCAGACCGACACCTAACACCGGGGAGCTGTTTTTT | CASRPTPNTGELFF
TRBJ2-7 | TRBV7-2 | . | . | TGTGCCAGCAGCCCGGGGCTTTTTTTAGGGGAGCAGTACTTC | CASSPGLFLGEQYF
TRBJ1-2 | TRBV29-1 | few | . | TGCAGCGTTACAAGAGACCCAGCTAACTATGGCTACACCTTC | CSVTRDPANYGYTF
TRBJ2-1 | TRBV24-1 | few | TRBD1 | TGTGCCACCAGTGATTTCGGGACAGGACTCAATGAGCAGTTCTTC | CATSDFGTGLNEQFF
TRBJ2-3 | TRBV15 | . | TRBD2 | TGTGCCACCAGACTAGCGGGGGGAACAGATACGCAGTATTTT | CATRLAGGTDTQYF
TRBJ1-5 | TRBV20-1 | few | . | TGCAGTGCAGAGTGGGGGTCCCAGCCCCAGCATTTT | CSAEWGSQPQHF
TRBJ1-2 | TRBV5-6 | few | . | TGTGCCAGCAGCTTGGAAGGGAGTTTCGACGGCTACACCTTC | CASSLEGSFDGYTF
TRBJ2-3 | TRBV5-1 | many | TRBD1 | TGCGCCAGCAGCTTGGCCCGGACAGGGGCGACCACAGATACGCAGTATTTT | CASSLARTGATTDTQYF
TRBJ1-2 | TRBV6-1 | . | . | TGTGCCAGCCTTTCCGGCCCCACGGGAGGCTACACCTTC | CASLSGPTGGYTF
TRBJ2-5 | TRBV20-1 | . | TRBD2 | TGCAGTGCTAGAGATGGGACTAGCCCACAAGAGACCCAGTACTTC | CSARDGTSPQETQYF
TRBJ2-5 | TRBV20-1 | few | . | TGCAGTGCTAGCCTGGGGGAGGAAGAGACCCAGTACTTC | CSASLGEEETQYF
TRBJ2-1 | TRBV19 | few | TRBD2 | TGTGCCACTGGACTAGCGGGAGGGCCGGGTAATGAGCAGTTCTTC | CATGLAGGPGNEQFF
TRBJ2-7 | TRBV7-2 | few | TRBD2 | TGTGCCAGCAGCCATGGGACTAGCGGGATGGGGGAGCAGTACTTC | CASSHGTSGMGEQYF
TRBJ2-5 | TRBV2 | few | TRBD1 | TGTGCCAGCAGTCGGGACAGGCGAGAGACCCAGTACTTC | CASSRDRRETQYF
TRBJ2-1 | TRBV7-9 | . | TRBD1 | TGTGCCAGCAGCCAGGCTCCGGGACAGGGACAGTTCTTC | CASSQAPGQGQFF
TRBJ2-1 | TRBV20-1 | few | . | TGCAGTGCTCGGGAGTCGTACTACAATGAGCAGTTCTTC | CSARESYYNEQFF
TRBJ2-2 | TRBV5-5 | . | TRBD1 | TGTGCCAGCAGCTTGACACAGGGGGCCGGCACCGGGGAGCTGTTTTTT | CASSLTQGAGTGELFF
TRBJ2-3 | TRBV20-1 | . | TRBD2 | TGCAGTGCTAGTTCAGGACTAGCGGCTCAATGGCGCACGAGCACAGATACGCAGTATTTT | CSASSGLAAQWRTSTDTQYF
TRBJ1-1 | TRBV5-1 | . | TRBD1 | TGCGCCAGCAGCTTCCTGGGCACAGGGGGCCTTGACACTGAAGCTTTCTTT | CASSFLGTGGLDTEAFF
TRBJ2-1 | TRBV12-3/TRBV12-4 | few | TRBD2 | TGTGCCAGCAGTTTATTGCGGGGGGGGATTGAGCAGTTCTTC | CASSLLRGGIEQFF
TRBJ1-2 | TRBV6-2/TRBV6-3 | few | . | TGTGCCAGCAGTTACGACAGGAAGAGGGACTATGGCTACACCTTC | CASSYDRKRDYGYTF
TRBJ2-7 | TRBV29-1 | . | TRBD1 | TGCAGCGCCTCCACCACAGGGGTCTACGAGCAGTACTTC | CSASTTGVYEQYF
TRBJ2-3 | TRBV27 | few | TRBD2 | TGTGCCAGCAGTTTCTATGCGGGGGGCACAGATACGCAGTATTTT | CASSFYAGGTDTQYF
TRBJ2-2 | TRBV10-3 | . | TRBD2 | TGTGCCATCAAAACTAGCGAGAACACCGGGGAGCTGTTTTTT | CAIKTSENTGELFF
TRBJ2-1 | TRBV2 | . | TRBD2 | TGTGCCAGCAACCTAGCGGGGCTCACCAGCTCCTACAATGAGCAGTTCTTC | CASNLAGLTSSYNEQFF
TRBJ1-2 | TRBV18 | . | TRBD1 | TGTGCCAGCTCACCAGGGGGACAGGGCTTCGGTGGCTACACCTTC | CASSPGGQGFGGYTF
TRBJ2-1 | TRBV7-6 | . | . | TGTGCCAGCAGCATTACTCTTACACCCTACAATGAGCAGTTCTTC | CASSITLTPYNEQFF
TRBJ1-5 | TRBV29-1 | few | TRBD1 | TGCAGCGTTCGACAGGGGTATAGCAATCAGCCCCAGCATTTT | CSVRQGYSNQPQHF
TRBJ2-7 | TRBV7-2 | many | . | TGTGCCAGCAGTAAGGGAACAGCTTACGAGCAGTACTTC | CASSKGTAYEQYF
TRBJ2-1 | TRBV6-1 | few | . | TGTGCCAGCAGTCCCCGGGTCAGCTCCTACAATGAGCAGTTCTTC | CASSPRVSSYNEQFF
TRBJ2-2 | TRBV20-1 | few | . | TGCAGTGCTAGGAAACTGAACGTTAACACCGGGGAGCTGTTTTTT | CSARKLNVNTGELFF
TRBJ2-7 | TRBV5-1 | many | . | TGCGCCAGCAGCTTGGAGGGGTCGGACTACGAGCAGTACTTC | CASSLEGSDYEQYF
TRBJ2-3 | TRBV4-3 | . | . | TGCGCCAGCAGCCAAGTAGTTGGCACAGATACGCAGTATTTT | CASSQVVGTDTQYF
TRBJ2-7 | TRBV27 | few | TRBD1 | TGTGCCAGCAAGCGGGGACAGGGAGACTACGAGCAGTACTTC | CASKRGQGDYEQYF
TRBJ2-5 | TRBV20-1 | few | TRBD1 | TGCAGTGAAAGGGGACAGGGAGAGACCCAGTACTTC | CSERGQGETQYF
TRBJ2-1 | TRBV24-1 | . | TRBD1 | TGTGCCACCAGTGACCCCGTCCGGGACAGGATCAATGAGCAGCTCTTC | CATSDPVRDRINEQLF
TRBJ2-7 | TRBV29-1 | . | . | TGCAGCGTTGGGGACAACTCCTACGAGCAGTACTTC | CSVGDNSYEQYF
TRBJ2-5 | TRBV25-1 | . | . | TGTGCCAGCAGTGACGGGGTGCGGATAGGGGAGACCCAGTACTTC | CASSDGVRIGETQYF
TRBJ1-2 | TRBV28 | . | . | TGTGCCAGCAGAACAGGGTCGAGTGGCTACACCTTC | CASRTGSSGYTF